This T cell receptor (beta chain) was recovered during a study of tumor-infiltrating lymphocytes in primary liver carcinoma (dated by TCRdb to between 2016 and 2019). The study in broad terms: Five patients with histopathologically diagnosed primary liver carcinoma underwent surgical resection in China between November 2015 and 2016. Hepatocellular carcinoma (four) or combined HCC and intrahepatic cholangiocarcinoma (one) was present in the five patients, who were three men and two women aged 30 to 69 years. The five patients had tumors staged T1-T3 N0M0, with maximum diameters ranging from about 4.2 to 10 cm. Each sample produced roughly 3.65 to 7.13 million productive TCRbeta reads, and read depth showed no significant difference between tissue types. Across five regions of each liver tumor, along with adjacent normal tissue and blood, the study brought together TCRbeta repertoire sequencing, expression microarrays and whole-exome sequencing. A total of some 35 specimens from 5 patients underwent TCRbeta repertoire sequencing, comprising around 25 tumor regions, 5 adjacent noncancerous liver tissues and 5 peripheral blood samples. High reproducibility was observed for the technical replicate repertoires, with mean shared-clone rates approximately 0.9 and correlation coefficients above 0.95.

General study outcomes and caveats: Because only the TCR beta chain was sequenced and unpaired alpha chains were not captured, true repertoire diversity is likely underestimated. Comparison of CD4+ and CD8+ T cell repertoires was precluded by the use of bulk unsorted samples. The study included only five or six patients, and the authors note findings should be validated in a larger study. Repertoire overlap was found to be higher between tumor regions (mean approximately 35%) than between tumor-adjacent (around 17%) or tumor-blood (about 14%) pairs, consistent with antigen-driven expansion. Compared with blood, tumors had a significantly larger share of the repertoire taken up by the top 250 clones (p = 0.039).

The table lists this clonotype with a count of one. Its antigen has not been determined. Possible read error: a much larger clone is one base away. CDR1 and CDR2 were assigned from the germline V gene as SGHRS and YFSETQ. The CDR3 has 14 amino acids, counting the end cysteine and phenylalanine. Of the read, only the CDR3 DNA is kept; its 42 bases are in frame from base 1. Trimming at the junction amounts to 3 bases on V and 6 bases on J, and the germline ends lie 15 bases apart. Blood RNA was extracted from unsorted whole blood with TRIzol reagent; germline DNA came from the DNeasy Blood & Tissue kit. Patients had chronic HBV infection and were treatment-naive at sampling. Around 4 milliliters of peripheral blood were collected into K2EDTA tubes before surgery. A constant-region primer and ProtoScript II reverse transcriptase were used to reverse-transcribe TCRbeta-specific cDNA from roughly 0.5 ug total RNA. TCRbeta libraries were built with three nested multiplex PCR rounds, a slightly modified ARM-PCR procedure. The first two PCR rounds used multiplex TRBV1-TRBV30 forward primers with a Cbeta reverse primer, each for approximately 9 cycles. Sample barcodes and Illumina adapters were added in a final 25-cycle PCR using Deep VentR polymerase. Before sequencing, amplicons between 200 and 500 bp were purified from gel using a QIAquick gel extraction kit. TCRbeta amplicons were sequenced on an Illumina HiSeq 2500 with 250-bp paired-end reads. Processing in the source paper ran as follows. Quality trimming of reads was performed with Trimmomatic v0.33, and paired reads were merged with FLASH v1.2.11 so that full CDR3 sequences could be recovered. MiGEC v1.2.1b assigned V, D and J germline segments to the rearranged TCRbeta sequences. Clonotype statistics and Shannon-Wiener diversity indices were calculated with VDJtools v1.0.0. Except for diversity analysis, only each sample's 250 most abundant clonotypes were used in subsequent analyses to reduce sampling bias. TCRdb applied fastp at Q25 and MiXCR to the public reads, then kept only in-frame beta chains. Duplicate CDR3 protein sequences are folded into a single record with the most common DNA and genes. Here the V and J calls rest on TCRdb's processing, not on the authors' analysis. This sample lists 250,000 to 400,000 distinct CDR3 sequences; about 62% were detected once. The biggest ten clones account for roughly 9% of the sample.

This TCR was sampled from a man aged 35 to 55 with primary liver carcinoma and hepatitis B virus infection. This chain joins TRBV5-1 to TRBJ1-1; the D gene identity is not certain. Sequencing used peripheral blood. Here is the DNA: TGCGCCAGCAGCTCTACAAAGAGACCCTCTGAAGCTTTCTTT. Its protein reads: CASSSTKRPSEAFF.